The rows below give T cell receptor beta chains drawn from one sample of a study of T cell repertoires in cytomegalovirus infection. TCRdb reprocessed the reads via MiXCR and lists one record per CDR3 protein. The data show 600,000 to 700,000 distinct CDR3 sequences, with about 33% seen just once and around a sixth held by the top ten. These receptors' targets are unknown. The specimen was cultured PBMCs, collected from culture after CMV antigen stimulation. These receptors originate from a human donor in good health (CMV status not recorded). Some clones in this sample may be carry-over from other donors' samples. The CDR3 runs from the conserved cysteine through the conserved F or W. The order of the fields is clone size, D gene, J gene, V gene, CDR3 protein, CDR3 DNA. The D gene is left open where the match is weak. Size tells how often a clone was seen (once, few, many) or the class of an expanded clone, and some rows leave it out.

clone_size: few
d_call: TRBD2
j_call: TRBJ2-3
v_call: TRBV2
cdr3_aa: CASSASGRAGTDTQYF
cdr3_nt: TGTGCCAGCAGTGCGAGCGGGAGGGCCGGGACAGATACGCAGTATTTT

clone_size: -
d_call: -
j_call: TRBJ2-5
v_call: TRBV12-3/TRBV12-4
cdr3_aa: CASRGAAQETQYF
cdr3_nt: TGTGCCAGCAGAGGGGCCGCCCAAGAGACCCAGTACTTC

clone_size: once
d_call: -
j_call: TRBJ1-5
v_call: TRBV7-2
cdr3_aa: CASTLGWGPNQPQHF
cdr3_nt: TGTGCCAGCACCCTTGGGTGGGGGCCCAATCAGCCCCAGCATTTT

clone_size: -
d_call: -
j_call: TRBJ2-2
v_call: TRBV19
cdr3_aa: CASRGSTGELFF
cdr3_nt: TGTGCCAGTAGGGGGAGCACCGGGGAGCTGTTTTTT

clone_size: -
d_call: TRBD2
j_call: TRBJ2-7
v_call: TRBV7-9
cdr3_aa: CASSPRGGRPYEQYF
cdr3_nt: TGTGCCAGCAGCCCTAGGGGCGGGAGGCCCTACGAGCAGTACTTC

clone_size: few
d_call: -
j_call: TRBJ1-6
v_call: TRBV6-5
cdr3_aa: CASSYSAGRPLHF
cdr3_nt: TGTGCCAGCAGTTACTCGGCTGGCAGGCCCCTCCACTTT

clone_size: few
d_call: -
j_call: TRBJ1-1
v_call: TRBV6-1
cdr3_aa: CASISMNTEAFF
cdr3_nt: TGTGCCAGCATTAGCATGAACACTGAAGCTTTCTTT

clone_size: -
d_call: -
j_call: TRBJ1-4
v_call: TRBV6-1
cdr3_aa: CASSEQNEKLFF
cdr3_nt: TGTGCCAGCAGTGAGCAGAATGAAAAACTGTTTTTT

clone_size: -
d_call: -
j_call: TRBJ1-1
v_call: TRBV28
cdr3_aa: CASSEGHLNTEAFF
cdr3_nt: TGTGCCAGCAGTGAGGGACACTTGAACACTGAAGCTTTCTTT

clone_size: -
d_call: -
j_call: TRBJ2-3
v_call: TRBV12-3/TRBV12-4
cdr3_aa: CASSLVPQGTQYF
cdr3_nt: TGTGCCAGCAGTTTGGTCCCCCAAGGTACGCAGTATTTT

clone_size: -
d_call: TRBD1
j_call: TRBJ2-3
v_call: TRBV3-1
cdr3_aa: CASSQDQDRGTHTDTQYF
cdr3_nt: TGTGCCAGCAGCCAAGATCAGGACAGGGGCACACACACAGATACGCAGTATTTT

clone_size: once
d_call: TRBD2
j_call: TRBJ2-1
v_call: TRBV20-1
cdr3_aa: CSARGRLAGRGHNEQFF
cdr3_nt: TGCAGTGCTAGGGGTCGACTAGCGGGGAGGGGGCACAATGAGCAGTTCTTC

clone_size: few
d_call: TRBD1
j_call: TRBJ2-7
v_call: TRBV7-2
cdr3_aa: CASSFHGQGASEQYF
cdr3_nt: TGTGCCAGCAGCTTCCACGGTCAGGGGGCGAGCGAGCAGTACTTC

clone_size: -
d_call: -
j_call: TRBJ2-1
v_call: TRBV20-1
cdr3_aa: CSASTGNEQFF
cdr3_nt: TGCAGTGCTAGCACGGGGAATGAGCAGTTCTTC

clone_size: -
d_call: TRBD1
j_call: TRBJ2-1
v_call: TRBV7-2
cdr3_aa: CASSPWDRVDNEQFF
cdr3_nt: TGTGCCAGCAGCCCGTGGGACAGGGTTGACAATGAGCAGTTCTTC

clone_size: few
d_call: -
j_call: TRBJ2-7
v_call: TRBV7-2
cdr3_aa: CASSSLGRSPHYEQYF
cdr3_nt: TGTGCCAGCAGCTCATTAGGGCGGTCACCCCACTACGAGCAGTACTTC

clone_size: few
d_call: -
j_call: TRBJ2-3
v_call: TRBV2
cdr3_aa: CASRTGQSTDTQYF
cdr3_nt: TGTGCCAGCCGAACTGGACAGAGCACAGATACGCAGTATTTT

clone_size: -
d_call: -
j_call: TRBJ2-1
v_call: TRBV6-6
cdr3_aa: CASSRLHEQFF
cdr3_nt: TGTGCCAGCAGTAGGCTCCATGAGCAGTTCTTC

clone_size: few
d_call: -
j_call: TRBJ1-5
v_call: TRBV12-3/TRBV12-4
cdr3_aa: CASSEGVNQPQHF
cdr3_nt: TGTGCCAGCAGCGAGGGGGTTAATCAGCCCCAGCATTTT

clone_size: few
d_call: -
j_call: TRBJ1-6
v_call: TRBV7-9
cdr3_aa: CASSLGESPLHF
cdr3_nt: TGTGCCAGCAGCTTAGGCGAGTCACCCCTCCACTTT

clone_size: many
d_call: TRBD1
j_call: TRBJ1-4
v_call: TRBV7-4
cdr3_aa: CASSDRQGGDEKLFF
cdr3_nt: TGTGCCAGCAGCGACCGACAGGGGGGAGATGAAAAACTGTTTTTT

clone_size: many
d_call: TRBD2
j_call: TRBJ2-1
v_call: TRBV6-1
cdr3_aa: CASSERLSSSGGSYNEQFF
cdr3_nt: TGTGCCAGCAGTGAAAGGCTGAGCAGTAGCGGGGGCTCCTACAATGAGCAGTTCTTC

clone_size: -
d_call: -
j_call: TRBJ2-3
v_call: TRBV12-3/TRBV12-4
cdr3_aa: CASQDWGGPDTQYF
cdr3_nt: TGTGCCAGCCAGGACTGGGGGGGGCCAGATACGCAGTATTTT

clone_size: -
d_call: -
j_call: TRBJ2-7
v_call: TRBV12-3/TRBV12-4
cdr3_aa: CASSPPRRRAYEQYF
cdr3_nt: TGTGCCAGCAGTCCCCCACGGCGGCGGGCCTACGAGCAGTACTTC

clone_size: -
d_call: -
j_call: TRBJ1-2
v_call: TRBV28
cdr3_aa: CASSFVTTYGYTF
cdr3_nt: TGTGCCAGCAGTTTTGTGACAACCTATGGCTACACCTTC

clone_size: -
d_call: -
j_call: TRBJ2-1
v_call: TRBV6-6
cdr3_aa: CASSRSEGDEQFF
cdr3_nt: TGTGCCAGCAGCCGGTCTGAGGGGGATGAGCAGTTCTTC

clone_size: -
d_call: -
j_call: TRBJ1-4
v_call: TRBV4-1
cdr3_aa: CASSRLDRGKLFF
cdr3_nt: TGCGCCAGCAGCCGCCTGGACAGAGGAAAACTGTTTTTT

clone_size: once
d_call: TRBD2
j_call: TRBJ2-1
v_call: TRBV12-3/TRBV12-4
cdr3_aa: CASSLAGGWGQFF
cdr3_nt: TGTGCCAGCAGCTTAGCGGGGGGGTGGGGGCAGTTCTTC

clone_size: -
d_call: -
j_call: TRBJ1-2
v_call: TRBV4-1
cdr3_aa: CASSPGGGNFHGYTF
cdr3_nt: TGCGCCAGCAGCCCCGGCGGGGGGAACTTTCATGGCTACACCTTC

clone_size: few
d_call: -
j_call: TRBJ2-3
v_call: TRBV7-9
cdr3_aa: CASSSLTGPVGTDTQYF
cdr3_nt: TGTGCCAGCAGCTCCCTAACCGGGCCCGTCGGCACAGATACGCAGTATTTT

clone_size: few
d_call: -
j_call: TRBJ1-1
v_call: TRBV29-1
cdr3_aa: CSAATNMNTEAFF
cdr3_nt: TGCAGCGCAGCGACAAACATGAACACTGAAGCTTTCTTT

clone_size: -
d_call: -
j_call: TRBJ2-1
v_call: TRBV7-2
cdr3_aa: CASSPGHSSYNEQFF
cdr3_nt: TGTGCCAGCAGCCCGGGCCATAGCTCCTACAATGAGCAGTTCTTC

clone_size: many
d_call: -
j_call: TRBJ2-7
v_call: TRBV7-2
cdr3_aa: CASSLGGHYEQYF
cdr3_nt: TGTGCCAGCAGCTTAGGGGGCCATTACGAGCAGTACTTC

clone_size: many
d_call: -
j_call: TRBJ2-5
v_call: TRBV7-2
cdr3_aa: CASSSRDPQETQYF
cdr3_nt: TGTGCCAGCAGCTCAAGGGACCCGCAAGAGACCCAGTACTTC

clone_size: many
d_call: TRBD1
j_call: TRBJ1-5
v_call: TRBV5-1
cdr3_aa: CASSSGQGGQPQHF
cdr3_nt: TGTGCCAGCAGCTCAGGACAGGGAGGTCAGCCCCAGCATTTT

clone_size: few
d_call: -
j_call: TRBJ2-2
v_call: TRBV20-1
cdr3_aa: CSAETRGTRNTGELFF
cdr3_nt: TGCAGTGCCGAAACTAGGGGGACAAGGAACACCGGGGAGCTGTTTTTT

clone_size: -
d_call: -
j_call: TRBJ2-1
v_call: TRBV11-2
cdr3_aa: CASRQGWGGSNEQFF
cdr3_nt: TGTGCCAGCAGACAGGGGTGGGGGGGTTCCAATGAGCAGTTCTTC

clone_size: many
d_call: -
j_call: TRBJ1-3
v_call: TRBV3-1
cdr3_aa: CASSPQTAPIYF
cdr3_nt: TGTGCCAGCAGCCCGCAGACGGCACCCATATATTTT

clone_size: -
d_call: -
j_call: TRBJ2-1
v_call: TRBV24-1
cdr3_aa: CATSGGSEQFF
cdr3_nt: TGTGCCACCAGTGGGGGTTCAGAGCAGTTCTTC

clone_size: few
d_call: -
j_call: TRBJ1-2
v_call: TRBV6-1
cdr3_aa: CASSQGWHFNYGYTF
cdr3_nt: TGTGCCAGCTCCCAAGGGTGGCATTTTAACTATGGCTACACCTTC

clone_size: -
d_call: TRBD1
j_call: TRBJ2-2
v_call: TRBV7-9
cdr3_aa: CASSWDRAFTGELFF
cdr3_nt: TGTGCCAGCAGCTGGGACAGGGCGTTCACCGGGGAGCTGTTTTTT

clone_size: few
d_call: -
j_call: TRBJ1-2
v_call: TRBV7-2
cdr3_aa: CASSLEGVKGTF
cdr3_nt: TGTGCCAGCAGCTTAGAAGGCGTCAAAGGCACCTTC

clone_size: -
d_call: -
j_call: TRBJ2-1
v_call: TRBV6-2/TRBV6-3
cdr3_aa: CASSYKSRGSYNEQFF
cdr3_nt: TGTGCCAGCAGTTACAAGTCTCGCGGCTCCTACAATGAGCAGTTCTTC

clone_size: -
d_call: TRBD2
j_call: TRBJ2-5
v_call: TRBV28
cdr3_aa: CASRHGTSGGVTQYF
cdr3_nt: TGTGCCAGCAGACACGGGACTAGCGGGGGGGTCACCCAGTACTTC

clone_size: -
d_call: TRBD1
j_call: TRBJ1-5
v_call: TRBV29-1
cdr3_aa: CSVRTGDQPQHF
cdr3_nt: TGCAGCGTGAGGACAGGGGACCAGCCCCAGCATTTT

clone_size: -
d_call: -
j_call: TRBJ1-1
v_call: TRBV4-1
cdr3_aa: CASSPITGGTEAFF
cdr3_nt: TGCGCCAGCAGCCCAATAACCGGGGGGACTGAAGCTTTCTTT

clone_size: -
d_call: TRBD2
j_call: TRBJ2-5
v_call: TRBV4-2
cdr3_aa: CASSHRSGGPQETQYF
cdr3_nt: TGTGCCAGCAGCCATCGAAGCGGGGGCCCACAAGAGACCCAGTACTTC

clone_size: -
d_call: -
j_call: TRBJ1-3
v_call: TRBV5-1
cdr3_aa: CASSPPGPVNTIYF
cdr3_nt: TGCGCCAGCAGCCCCCCCGGACCCGTGAACACCATATATTTT

clone_size: -
d_call: -
j_call: TRBJ1-4
v_call: TRBV6-6
cdr3_aa: CASSKQGQGEKLFF
cdr3_nt: TGTGCCAGCAGCAAACAGGGTCAGGGGGAAAAACTGTTTTTT

clone_size: few
d_call: -
j_call: TRBJ2-3
v_call: TRBV10-1
cdr3_aa: CASISKPPNTQYF
cdr3_nt: TGCGCCAGCATTTCCAAGCCCCCAAATACGCAGTATTTT

clone_size: few
d_call: -
j_call: TRBJ2-7
v_call: TRBV7-8
cdr3_aa: CASSLGGDVGYEQYF
cdr3_nt: TGTGCCAGCAGCTTAGGGGGGGACGTAGGCTACGAGCAGTACTTC

clone_size: -
d_call: -
j_call: TRBJ2-3
v_call: TRBV7-4
cdr3_aa: CASRDRFTDTQYF
cdr3_nt: TGTGCCAGCAGAGACAGGTTCACAGATACGCAGTATTTT

clone_size: many
d_call: TRBD1
j_call: TRBJ2-7
v_call: TRBV7-8
cdr3_aa: CASSSHPGQGSYEQYF
cdr3_nt: TGTGCCAGCAGCTCCCACCCGGGACAGGGGTCCTACGAGCAGTACTTC

clone_size: few
d_call: TRBD2
j_call: TRBJ2-1
v_call: TRBV12-3/TRBV12-4
cdr3_aa: CASSLRAVGQPTSGRAYEQFF
cdr3_nt: TGTGCCAGCAGTTTAAGGGCAGTGGGGCAGCCGACTAGCGGGAGGGCCTATGAGCAGTTCTTC

clone_size: -
d_call: -
j_call: TRBJ2-7
v_call: TRBV6-8
cdr3_aa: CASSYSTIGLAGYEQYF
cdr3_nt: TGTGCCAGCAGTTACTCGACCATCGGGCTAGCAGGATACGAGCAGTACTTC

clone_size: few
d_call: -
j_call: TRBJ1-2
v_call: TRBV6-2/TRBV6-3
cdr3_aa: CASSYSIFYGYTF
cdr3_nt: TGTGCCAGCAGTTACTCGATTTTCTATGGCTACACCTTC

clone_size: many
d_call: -
j_call: TRBJ2-5
v_call: TRBV7-8
cdr3_aa: CASSLVGRQETQYF
cdr3_nt: TGTGCCAGCAGCTTAGTGGGCAGACAAGAGACCCAGTACTTC

clone_size: -
d_call: TRBD2
j_call: TRBJ2-3
v_call: TRBV6-1
cdr3_aa: CASTGLAGYIDTQYF
cdr3_nt: TGTGCCAGCACAGGACTAGCGGGGTATATAGATACGCAGTATTTT

clone_size: -
d_call: TRBD2
j_call: TRBJ2-1
v_call: TRBV5-4
cdr3_aa: CASSPGARTSGDNEQFF
cdr3_nt: TGTGCCAGCAGCCCAGGGGCCAGAACTAGCGGGGATAATGAGCAGTTCTTC